This T cell receptor beta chain stems from a study of blood T cell repertoires in COVID-19. The method was immunoSEQ multiplex PCR; TCRdb's version includes in-frame clones alone and lacks a portion of them. The sample shows under 200,000 clones, roughly nine tenths of them seen only once. Germline V lookup: CDR1 KGHSH, CDR2 LQKENI. This CDR3 region has 14 residues. The V end lost 3 bases, the J end lost 6 bases, and 14 bases lay between the germline ends. This clone was detected once. Material for sequencing was peripheral blood. The source of this sequence is an elderly woman in a cohort sampled during active or convalescent COVID-19. V and J are TRBV18 and TRBJ1-1; D call uncertain. CDR3 residues: CASSPPEVVAEAFF. CDR3 sequence (DNA): TGTGCCAGCTCACCGCCGGAGGTTGTGGCTGAAGCTTTCTTT.